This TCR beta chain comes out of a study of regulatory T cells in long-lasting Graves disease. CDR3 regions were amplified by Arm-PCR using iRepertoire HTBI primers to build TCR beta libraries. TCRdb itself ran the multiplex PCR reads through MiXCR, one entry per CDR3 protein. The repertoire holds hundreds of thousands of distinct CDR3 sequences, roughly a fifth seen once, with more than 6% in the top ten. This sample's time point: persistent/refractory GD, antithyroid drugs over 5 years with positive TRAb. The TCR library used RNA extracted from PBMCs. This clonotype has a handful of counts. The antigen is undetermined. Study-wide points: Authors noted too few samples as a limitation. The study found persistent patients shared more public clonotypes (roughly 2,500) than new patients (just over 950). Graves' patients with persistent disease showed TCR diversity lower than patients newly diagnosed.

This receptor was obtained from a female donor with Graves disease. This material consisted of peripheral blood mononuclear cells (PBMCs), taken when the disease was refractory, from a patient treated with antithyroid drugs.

The CDR3 DNA sequence: TGTGCCAGCAGCTTAGCGGGAGCGGTGCAGCAGTACTTC. Its translation: CASSLAGAVQQYF. The rearrangement links TRBV7-2 to TRBJ2-7; D is possibly TRBD2 (5 bases). The V and J ends lost 0 bases and 8 bases respectively, with 11 bases between them. The CDR3 sequence is 13 residues long. Per germline, CDR1 SGHTA and CDR2 FQGNSA.